This is a list of T cell receptor beta chains from one sample in a study of blood T cells in healthy people across ages. TCRdb called the 5' RACE reads again in MiXCR, with one record for every CDR3 protein. The sample lists approximately 900,000 distinct CDR3 sequences; around 48% were seen once. Sample: blood. The receptors stem from a man aged 25-40 years in good health. CDR3s leave out the opening cysteine and the closing phenylalanine or tryptophan.

v_call	j_call	cdr3_aa
TRBV4-2	TRBJ2-1	ASSQGLAGADEQF
TRBV5-1	TRBJ2-4	ASSLVSKNIQY
TRBV20-1	TRBJ2-5	SARIGRQY
TRBV2	.	ASRDGIYEQY
TRBV6-2/TRBV6-3	TRBJ2-5	ASRTRGAGTKTQY
TRBV6-1	TRBJ1-2	ASTSASGTVNYGYT
TRBV7-2	TRBJ2-7	ASSLETGKEQY
TRBV15	TRBJ2-4	ATSVRTEQY
TRBV11-1	TRBJ2-1	ASSKGQGPYNEQF
TRBV30	TRBJ2-3	AWGGQRENTDTQY
TRBV7-8	TRBJ2-3	ASSSALRDTQY
TRBV5-1	TRBJ2-6	ASSLVRSGANVLT
TRBV4-1	TRBJ2-1	ASNNYQNNEQF
TRBV27	TRBJ2-1	ASSFPGAYNEQF
TRBV6-2/TRBV6-3	.	ASSDSRRQTQY
TRBV3-1	TRBJ1-1	ASSQEGGGTEAF
TRBV7-2	TRBJ2-3	ASSYRGVPSTDTQY
TRBV7-3	.	ASSLNGGDSDEQY
TRBV7-2	TRBJ1-1	ASSPRGAPEAF
TRBV27	TRBJ2-3	ASSLTTGGGDTQY
TRBV2	TRBJ2-2	ASRRTGDYGELF
TRBV19	TRBJ1-1	ASSVGARTEAF
TRBV7-3	TRBJ2-4	ASSLQGGDKNIQY
TRBV5-1	TRBJ1-1	ASSVGTGAMNTEAF
TRBV5-1	TRBJ1-1	ASSLGVPGVGSPAEAF
TRBV10-3	TRBJ2-1	AISGQASYNEQF
TRBV4-2	TRBJ2-7	ASSQDHSSYEQY
TRBV12-3/TRBV12-4	TRBJ1-1	ATNSGGDTEAF
TRBV7-9	TRBJ2-1	ASSSLAGGTNNEQF
TRBV12-3/TRBV12-4	TRBJ2-5	ASSFGGYQETQY
TRBV5-6	TRBJ2-5	ASSLRTSGRARFETQY
TRBV7-9	TRBJ2-3	ASSPQGTTDTQY
TRBV10-3	TRBJ2-7	AISGRTGSYEQY
TRBV2	TRBJ2-1	AGSGANLQF
TRBV5-4	TRBJ2-5	ASSRGLAEQETQY
TRBV7-2	TRBJ1-5	ASSLVLRQPQH
TRBV28	TRBJ2-3	ASSFGGASTDTQY
TRBV18	TRBJ2-5	ASSPRKAETQY
TRBV20-1	TRBJ2-3	SARDMSGPRDTQY
TRBV7-8	TRBJ2-2	ASSPNEVHGELF
TRBV3-1	TRBJ2-3	ASSPHSGGGTDTQY
TRBV7-2	TRBJ2-5	ASSLATGSLSETQY
TRBV3-1	TRBJ2-3	ASSQVSGGAEDTQY
TRBV4-1	.	ASSQGDRGPLEQY
TRBV7-2	TRBJ2-4	ASSLAQVAGLAKNIQY
TRBV2	.	ASSAKGPEQY
TRBV9	TRBJ1-4	ASSDLSDEKLF
TRBV7-9	TRBJ1-5	ASSLAGDQPQH
TRBV7-2	TRBJ2-3	ASSLGGSDTQY
TRBV5-1	TRBJ1-1	ASSGGQGYTEAF
TRBV9	TRBJ1-4	ASSGQGPNEKLF
TRBV7-2	TRBJ2-5	ASSLGTGTSRGTQY
TRBV5-1	TRBJ2-1	ASSLWLAGDGGSYNEQF